These T cell receptor beta chains were read from a single sample in a study of OX40 agonist ivuxolimab in advanced cancers. Profiled with immunoSEQ multiplex PCR; TCRdb holds only in-frame clones, not every one. Of roughly 56,000 clones in the sample, roughly four fifths are singletons; the top ten hold roughly 1.5%. The sequences come from CD4+ or CD8+ T cells sorted from blood, collected in a trial of the OX40 agonist ivuxolimab. These receptors all come from an adult with an advanced solid tumor such as melanoma, head and neck, liver or kidney cancer. CDR3s include the opening cysteine and the closing phenylalanine or tryptophan. D genes are given only for firm matches. Only part of the rows carry a size: once, few, many, or a class if the clone is expanded.

j_call: TRBJ2-1
v_call: TRBV4-2
clone_size: NA
d_call: NA
cdr3_aa: CASSQDSSFPYNEQFF
cdr3_nt: TGTGCCAGCAGCCAAGACTCTAGCTTTCCATACAATGAGCAGTTCTTC

j_call: TRBJ2-1
v_call: TRBV7-3
clone_size: few
d_call: TRBD1
cdr3_aa: CASSLNRGYFNEQFF
cdr3_nt: TGTGCCAGCAGCTTAAACAGGGGGTATTTCAATGAGCAGTTCTTC

j_call: TRBJ1-3
v_call: TRBV9
clone_size: NA
d_call: NA
cdr3_aa: CASSPRRSPLAGNTIYF
cdr3_nt: TGTGCCAGCAGCCCTCGGAGATCCCCCCTGGCTGGAAACACCATATATTTT

j_call: TRBJ2-2
v_call: TRBV19
clone_size: NA
d_call: NA
cdr3_aa: CASNQGTGELFF
cdr3_nt: TGTGCCAGTAACCAGGGTACCGGGGAGCTGTTTTTT

j_call: TRBJ1-5
v_call: TRBV6-1
clone_size: once
d_call: NA
cdr3_aa: CASSGFGRRLNYDQPQHF
cdr3_nt: TGTGCCAGCAGTGGGTTTGGACGGAGGCTAAATTATGATCAGCCCCAGCATTTT

j_call: TRBJ2-4
v_call: TRBV5-1
clone_size: NA
d_call: NA
cdr3_aa: CASSLGLTKNIQYF
cdr3_nt: TGCGCCAGCAGCTTAGGATTAACCAAAAACATTCAGTACTTC

j_call: TRBJ1-2
v_call: TRBV25-1
clone_size: NA
d_call: NA
cdr3_aa: CASSESRYGYTF
cdr3_nt: TGTGCCAGCAGTGAAAGCAGATATGGCTACACCTTC

j_call: TRBJ1-5
v_call: TRBV7-2
clone_size: NA
d_call: NA
cdr3_aa: CASSPRYNQPQHF
cdr3_nt: TGTGCCAGCAGCCCCCGTTACAATCAGCCCCAGCATTTT

j_call: TRBJ2-5
v_call: TRBV7-9
clone_size: once
d_call: NA
cdr3_aa: CASKPMGAETQYF
cdr3_nt: TGTGCCAGCAAGCCAATGGGGGCAGAGACCCAGTACTTC

j_call: TRBJ2-2
v_call: TRBV19
clone_size: NA
d_call: NA
cdr3_aa: CASSYGNTGELFF
cdr3_nt: TGTGCCAGTAGTTATGGGAACACCGGGGAGCTGTTTTTT

j_call: TRBJ2-7
v_call: TRBV7-2
clone_size: few
d_call: TRBD1
cdr3_aa: CASSYRTGKYEQYF
cdr3_nt: TGTGCCAGCAGCTATCGGACAGGGAAATACGAGCAGTACTTC

j_call: TRBJ2-1
v_call: TRBV11-2
clone_size: NA
d_call: NA
cdr3_aa: CASSLEPSRVYNEQFF
cdr3_nt: TGTGCCAGCAGCTTAGAACCTAGCAGGGTTTACAATGAGCAGTTCTTC

j_call: TRBJ2-5
v_call: TRBV7-3
clone_size: NA
d_call: TRBD1
cdr3_aa: CASSPRTGETQYF
cdr3_nt: TGTGCCAGCAGCCCGAGGACAGGGGAGACCCAGTACTTC

j_call: TRBJ2-2
v_call: TRBV4-2
clone_size: NA
d_call: NA
cdr3_aa: CASSQTAGTPTGELFF
cdr3_nt: TGTGCCAGCAGCCAGACTGCCGGGACACCGACCGGGGAGCTGTTTTTT

j_call: TRBJ1-2
v_call: TRBV5-1
clone_size: NA
d_call: TRBD1
cdr3_aa: CASSLYPPWDRGPAGYTF
cdr3_nt: TGCGCCAGCAGCTTGTACCCGCCCTGGGACAGGGGGCCTGCTGGCTACACCTTC

j_call: TRBJ1-4
v_call: TRBV7-6
clone_size: NA
d_call: NA
cdr3_aa: CASSLREKLFF
cdr3_nt: TGTGCCAGCAGCCTCAGAGAAAAACTGTTTTTT

j_call: TRBJ1-6
v_call: TRBV9
clone_size: few
d_call: NA
cdr3_aa: CASSEQGALSPLHF
cdr3_nt: TGTGCCAGCAGCGAACAGGGCGCCCTCTCACCCCTCCACTTT

j_call: TRBJ2-1
v_call: TRBV4-1
clone_size: NA
d_call: TRBD2
cdr3_aa: CASSHGGLARFGSYNEQFF
cdr3_nt: TGCGCCAGCAGCCACGGGGGACTAGCCAGGTTCGGCTCCTACAATGAGCAGTTCTTC

j_call: TRBJ1-4
v_call: TRBV2
clone_size: few
d_call: NA
cdr3_aa: CASSAPEEEKLFF
cdr3_nt: TGTGCCAGCAGTGCCCCGGAGGAAGAAAAACTGTTTTTT

j_call: TRBJ2-3
v_call: TRBV30
clone_size: few
d_call: TRBD2
cdr3_aa: CAWRRLAGEGTQYF
cdr3_nt: TGTGCCTGGCGAAGACTAGCGGGGGAGGGTACGCAGTATTTT

j_call: TRBJ2-3
v_call: TRBV30
clone_size: NA
d_call: NA
cdr3_aa: CAWTGADTQYF
cdr3_nt: TGTGCCTGGACTGGAGCAGATACGCAGTATTTT

j_call: TRBJ2-3
v_call: TRBV4-3
clone_size: once
d_call: NA
cdr3_aa: CASSQEALSGDTQYF
cdr3_nt: TGCGCCAGCAGCCAAGAGGCCTTATCGGGAGATACGCAGTATTTT

j_call: TRBJ2-1
v_call: TRBV5-1
clone_size: NA
d_call: TRBD2
cdr3_aa: CASSFPSGERYNEQFF
cdr3_nt: TGCGCCAGCAGCTTTCCTAGCGGAGAAAGGTACAATGAGCAGTTCTTC

j_call: TRBJ1-5
v_call: TRBV19
clone_size: NA
d_call: NA
cdr3_aa: CASSPGGNQPQHF
cdr3_nt: TGTGCCAGTAGTCCGGGGGGCAATCAGCCCCAGCATTTT

j_call: TRBJ2-3
v_call: TRBV4-2
clone_size: NA
d_call: NA
cdr3_aa: CASSLGTSTDTQYF
cdr3_nt: TGTGCCAGCAGCCTTGGGACTAGCACAGATACGCAGTATTTT

j_call: TRBJ2-5
v_call: TRBV9
clone_size: NA
d_call: TRBD2
cdr3_aa: CASSAGAGEETQYF
cdr3_nt: TGTGCCAGCAGCGCGGGAGCGGGGGAAGAGACCCAGTACTTC

j_call: TRBJ2-1
v_call: TRBV5-1
clone_size: few
d_call: TRBD1
cdr3_aa: CASSFGTGRDNEQFF
cdr3_nt: TGCGCCAGCAGCTTCGGGACAGGGAGGGACAATGAGCAGTTCTTC